This section outlines one T cell receptor beta chain sequence together with its context. Its antigen is not yet known. It has no much larger one-base neighbor in the sample; base qualities were not kept. The entry originates in a study of cytomegalovirus exposure and HLA in healthy donors (TCRdb year 2017). Context from the whole study: A later analysis indicated that the roughly 130 validation repertoires were generated on the platform also employed for the 700 or so repertoires of the first cohort. A separate validation cohort of 100 to 150 different subjects was used in addition to the roughly 620-subject first cohort. The study combined high-throughput TCR immunosequencing, statistical association of individual TCRs with disease status, and machine learning to predict cytomegalovirus infection status. The study was designed to test whether signatures of past pathogen exposure could be identified by cataloging public T cell receptors. Points the paper makes about the study in general: While some public TCRs were present in many individuals, most TCR sequences turned up only very rarely across donors. In both the original and validation cohorts, the classifier was reported to diagnose cytomegalovirus status with high specificity and sensitivity. All 120 repertoires were used to score co-occurrence in the validation cohort in a later analysis, because that analysis had no HLA typing for the cohort. In the study, around 150 TCR beta chains were listed as associated with cytomegalovirus. The authors suggested that the approach could potentially be extended to other disease states and immunological phenotypes. In a later analysis, TCRs clustered in the first cohort were found to also tend to co-occur in the roughly 120 validation repertoires, with around 94% of cluster scores above 0. In vitro tests confirmed that three of the cytomegalovirus-associated TCR beta chains recognize cytomegalovirus antigens.

The CDR3 starts with the cysteine, ends with the phenylalanine, and has 13 residues. Left in the record is the CDR3 DNA by itself, 39 bases read in frame from the first base. V drops 1 base and J drops 4 bases, leaving 7 bases in between. Reading the germline V gene gives CDR1 MGHDK and CDR2 SYGVNS. Separate from the approximately 690-subject first cohort, the validation cohort of over 90 subjects was the group to which the donors belonged. The method behind the library was the immunoSEQ multiplex PCR assay. The original methods were these. To diagnose cytomegalovirus status from the catalog of TCR beta chain sequences, a statistical classification framework was built. The immuneACCESS repertoire file appears here via TCRdb, limited to in-frame rearrangements. These files lack a portion of the clones; in checked studies, under half of the deficit traces to unresolved V genes, and the cause of the others is not known. V and J calls and clone size are given by that table; D and trimming were obtained from the DNA. The sample profile shows around 300,000 clones; 65% to 90% of them were found once. Together, the top ten hold around 1% of the sample.

The source of this sequence is a woman in her late teens or twenties in good health and CMV-seronegative. The sequence is built from TRBV25-1 and TRBJ1-2; no D gene call is confident. Specimen: PBMCs. CDR3 region: CASSEFYRYGYTF. The DNA reads as follows: TGTGCCAGCAGTGAATTCTATCGCTATGGCTACACCTTC.